These 8 T cell receptor beta chains came from one sample sequenced in a study of blood T cell repertoires in COVID-19 (dated by TCRdb to 2019 to 2021). Receptor amplification or capture employed the immunoSEQ multiplex PCR assay. The table was pulled from immuneACCESS by TCRdb, which kept in-frame rearrangements only. Such tables lose some clones; where checked, under half of the loss comes from unresolved V genes, and the rest has no known cause. The table for this sample lists around 80,000 clones; 70% to 75% of them were counted only once. The ten largest account for about 5.7% of the sample. The material sequenced was peripheral blood. Source of these receptors: a man over 45 with active or convalescent COVID-19.

This chain links TRBV4-1 with TRBJ1-4; TRBD1 aligns across 7 bases. Germline loops: CDR1 MGHRA, CDR2 YSYEKL. The CDR3 contains 15 residues. V gave up 4 bases and J gave up 4 bases; unmatched junction bases: 6. The CDR3 DNA sequence: TGCGCCAGCAGCCTGTCGGGACAGTTTAATGAAAAACTGTTTTTT. It is translated as CASSLSGQFNEKLFF.

This clone has only a few counts. Compared with germline, one end of the junction differs, possibly owing to a read error. The chain joins TRBV5-1 to TRBJ2-7; D is undetermined. Germline V gene sequence: CDR1 SGHRS, CDR2 YFSETQ. This CDR3 is 8 amino acids long. The CDR3 coding sequence is TGCGCCAGCAGCTTGGCAGACTTC. Translated, it gives CASSLADF.

The rearrangement links TRBV29-1 to TRBJ2-3; a possible D gene is TRBD1 (6 bases). Germline CDR1 reads SQVTM; CDR2 reads ANQGSEA. CDR3 length equals 16 residues. Trimming removed 1 base at V and 2 bases at J, with 16 bases between. The CDR3 DNA reads TGCAGCGTTGAAGCGGAAGGGGGAAGGTACACAGATACGCAGTATTTT. Translated, it gives CSVEAEGGRYTDTQYF.

The V call is TRBV10-3, the J call TRBJ2-3, with 7 bases lining up with TRBD2. The CDR3 is 15 residues long. The V gene's germline CDR1 is ENHRY and CDR2 SYGVKD. V trimming: 2 bases; J trimming: 2 bases; junction bases outside the gene matches: 4. The CDR3, as DNA: TGTGCCATCAGTGAGGGACTAGACCTCACAGATACGCAGTATTTT. As protein: CAISEGLDLTDTQYF.

V and J are TRBV27 and TRBJ1-4; TRBD1 matches 11 bases. The germline V gene encodes CDR1 MNHEY and CDR2 SMNVEV (reference sequence). Trimming cost V 8 bases and J 11 bases; bases outside gene matches: 13. The CDR3 is 15 amino acids. This chain's CDR3 is CASDPTGTGGGKLFF. Here the CDR3 DNA reads TGTGCCAGCGATCCTACCGGGACAGGGGGGGGGAAACTGTTTTTT.

The chain uses TRBV7-9 and TRBJ1-1; D is unresolved. The CDR3 extends over 14 amino acids. V gave up 5 bases and J gave up 3 bases, with 13 bases separating them. Germline-derived CDR1 and CDR2 are SEHNR and FQNEAQ (reference sequence). CDR3 protein: CASSMGPLDTEAFF. In DNA form, the CDR3 reads TGTGCCAGCAGCATGGGTCCTCTAGACACTGAAGCTTTCTTT. Looking up the rest from reference TRBV7-9 and TRBJ1-1 gives the full variable domain: DTGVSQNPRHKITKRGQNVTFRCDPISEHNRLYWYRQTLGQGPEFLTYFQNEAQLEKSRLLSDRFSAERPKGSFSTLEIQRTEQGDSAMYLCASSMGPLDTEAFFGQGTRLTVV.

The gene calls are TRBV2 and TRBJ1-6; no definite D call. Germline V CDR1 and CDR2: SNHLY, FYNNEI. There are 14 residues in the CDR3. The germline V and J ends were trimmed by 9 bases and 4 bases, with 13 bases remaining between them. The CDR3 loop reads CASEGDTYNSPLHF. The CDR3 DNA sequence: TGTGCCAGTGAGGGAGACACGTATAATTCACCCCTCCACTTT.

This clone was seen only a few times. The V call is TRBV4-1, the J call TRBJ1-2, with TRBD1 identical over 7 bases. The CDR3 spans 13 residues. Per the germline V gene, CDR1 is MGHRA and CDR2 is YSYEKL. The trim removed 6 bases at V and 7 bases at J, leaving 8 bases unmatched. CDR3 in amino acids: CASSRDRDIGYTF. The CDR3 DNA reads as TGCGCCAGCAGTCGAGACAGGGATATTGGCTACACCTTC.